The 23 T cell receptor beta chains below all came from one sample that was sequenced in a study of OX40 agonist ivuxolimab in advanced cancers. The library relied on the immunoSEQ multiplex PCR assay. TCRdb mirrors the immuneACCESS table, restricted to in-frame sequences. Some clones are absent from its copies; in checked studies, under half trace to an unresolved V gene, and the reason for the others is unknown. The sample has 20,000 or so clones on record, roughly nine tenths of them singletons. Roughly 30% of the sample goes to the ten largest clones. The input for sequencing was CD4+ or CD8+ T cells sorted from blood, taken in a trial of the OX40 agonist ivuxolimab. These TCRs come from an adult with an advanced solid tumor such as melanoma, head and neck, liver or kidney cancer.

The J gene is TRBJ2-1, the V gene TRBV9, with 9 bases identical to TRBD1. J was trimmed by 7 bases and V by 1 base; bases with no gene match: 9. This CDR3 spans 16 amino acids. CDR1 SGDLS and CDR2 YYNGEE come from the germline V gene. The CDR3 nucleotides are TGTGCCAGCAGCGTACACGGGACAGGGATTGAGAATGAGCAGTTCTTC. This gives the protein CASSVHGTGIENEQFF.

CDR3 residues: CASLGSSNQPQHF. Written as DNA, the CDR3 is TGTGCCAGCCTGGGTTCTAGCAATCAGCCCCAGCATTTT. The chain combines TRBV2 with TRBJ1-5; D unclear. The germline CDR1 and CDR2 sequences are SNHLY and FYNNEI. This CDR3 region has 13 residues. Trimming removed 8 bases at V and 0 bases at J, with 8 bases between.

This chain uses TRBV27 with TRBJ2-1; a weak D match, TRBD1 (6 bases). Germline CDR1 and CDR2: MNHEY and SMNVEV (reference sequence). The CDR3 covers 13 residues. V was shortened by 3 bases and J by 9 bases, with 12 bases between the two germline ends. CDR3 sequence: CASSFLADSEQFF. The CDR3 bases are TGTGCCAGCAGTTTCTTGGCGGACAGTGAGCAGTTCTTC.

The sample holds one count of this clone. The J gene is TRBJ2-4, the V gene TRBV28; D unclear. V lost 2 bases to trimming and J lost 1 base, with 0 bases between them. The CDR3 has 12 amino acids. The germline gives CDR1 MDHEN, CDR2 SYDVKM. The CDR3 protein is CASSLAKNIQYF. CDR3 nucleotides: TGTGCCAGCAGTTTAGCCAAAAACATTCAGTACTTC.

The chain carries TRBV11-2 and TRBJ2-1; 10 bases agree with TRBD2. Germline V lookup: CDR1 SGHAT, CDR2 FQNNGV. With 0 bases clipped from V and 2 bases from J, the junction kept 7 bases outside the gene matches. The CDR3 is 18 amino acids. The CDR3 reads CASSLDVLAGVTYNEQFF. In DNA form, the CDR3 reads TGTGCCAGCAGCTTAGACGTCCTAGCGGGAGTTACCTACAATGAGCAGTTCTTC.

CDR3 amino acids: CASSVGGSPYEQFF. For the CDR3, the DNA is TGTGCCAGCAGCGTAGGAGGGAGTCCTTATGAGCAGTTCTTC. V usage is TRBV9 and J usage is TRBJ2-1; a possible D gene is TRBD2 (5 bases). Germline CDR1 and CDR2: SGDLS and YYNGEE. The CDR3 length is 14 residues. V lost 0 bases, J lost 8 bases, and 12 bases lay in between.

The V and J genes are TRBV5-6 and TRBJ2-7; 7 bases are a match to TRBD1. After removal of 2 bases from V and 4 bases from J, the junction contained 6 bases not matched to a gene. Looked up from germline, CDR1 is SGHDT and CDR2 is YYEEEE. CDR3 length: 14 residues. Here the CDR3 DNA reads TGTGCCAGCAGCTTTGGGACAGCCGTTTACGAGCAGTACTTC. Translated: CASSFGTAVYEQYF.

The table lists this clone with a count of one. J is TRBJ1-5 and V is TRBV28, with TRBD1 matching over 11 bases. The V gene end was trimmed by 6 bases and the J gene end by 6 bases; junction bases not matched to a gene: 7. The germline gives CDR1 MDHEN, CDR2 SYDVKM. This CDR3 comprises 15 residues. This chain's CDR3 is CASSPRTGGGQPQHF. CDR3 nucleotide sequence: TGTGCCAGCAGCCCCCGGACAGGGGGCGGTCAGCCCCAGCATTTT.

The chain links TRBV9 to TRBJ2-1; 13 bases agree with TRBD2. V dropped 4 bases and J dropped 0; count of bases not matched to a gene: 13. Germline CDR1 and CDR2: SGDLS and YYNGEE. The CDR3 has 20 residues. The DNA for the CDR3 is TGTGCCAGCAGCACCCCCGGACTAGCGGGAGATCACGGCTCCTACAATGAGCAGTTCTTC. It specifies CASSTPGLAGDHGSYNEQFF.

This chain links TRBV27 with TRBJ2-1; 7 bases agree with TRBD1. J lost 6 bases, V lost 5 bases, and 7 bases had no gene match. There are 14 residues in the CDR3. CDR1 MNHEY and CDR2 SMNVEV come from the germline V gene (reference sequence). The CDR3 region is CASSHPTGINEQFF. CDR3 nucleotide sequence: TGTGCCAGCAGTCACCCGACAGGGATCAATGAGCAGTTCTTC.

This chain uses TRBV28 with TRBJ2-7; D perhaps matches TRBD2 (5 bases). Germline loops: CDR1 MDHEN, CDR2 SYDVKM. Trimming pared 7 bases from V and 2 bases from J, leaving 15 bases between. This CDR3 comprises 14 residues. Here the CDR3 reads CASMLTRLTYEQYF. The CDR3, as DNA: TGTGCCAGCATGCTAACTAGACTTACCTACGAGCAGTACTTC.

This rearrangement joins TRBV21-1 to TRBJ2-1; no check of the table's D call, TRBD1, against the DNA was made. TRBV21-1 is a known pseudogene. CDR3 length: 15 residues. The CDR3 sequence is CASSQGGQVYNEQFF. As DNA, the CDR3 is TGTGCCAGCAGCCAGGGGGGACAGGTATACAATGAGCAGTTCTTC.

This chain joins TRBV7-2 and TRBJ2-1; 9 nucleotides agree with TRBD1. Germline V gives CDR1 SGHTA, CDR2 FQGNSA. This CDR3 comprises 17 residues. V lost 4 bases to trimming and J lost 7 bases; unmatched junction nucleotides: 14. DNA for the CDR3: TGTGCCAGCAGCTCCCGCCTTGGACAGGGGAATAATAATGAGCAGTTCTTC. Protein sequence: CASSSRLGQGNNNEQFF.

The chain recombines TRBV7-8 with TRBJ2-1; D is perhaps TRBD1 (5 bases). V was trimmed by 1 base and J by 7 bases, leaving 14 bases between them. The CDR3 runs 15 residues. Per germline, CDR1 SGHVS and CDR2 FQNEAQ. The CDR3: CASSLGSRAENEQFF. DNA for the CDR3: TGTGCCAGCAGCTTAGGCTCCAGGGCTGAGAATGAGCAGTTCTTC. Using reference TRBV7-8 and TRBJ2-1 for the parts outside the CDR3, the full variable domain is GAGVSQSPRYKVAKRGQDVALRCDPISGHVSLFWYQQALGQGPEFLTYFQNEAQLDKSGLPSDRFFAERPEGSVSTLKIQRTQQEDSAVYLCASSLGSRAENEQFFGPGTRLTVL.

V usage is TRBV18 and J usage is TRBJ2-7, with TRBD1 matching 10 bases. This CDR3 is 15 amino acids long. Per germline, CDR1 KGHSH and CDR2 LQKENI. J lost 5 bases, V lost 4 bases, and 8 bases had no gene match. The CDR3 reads CASSLTGTGVNEQYF. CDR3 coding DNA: TGTGCCAGCTCACTAACCGGGACAGGGGTTAACGAGCAGTACTTC.

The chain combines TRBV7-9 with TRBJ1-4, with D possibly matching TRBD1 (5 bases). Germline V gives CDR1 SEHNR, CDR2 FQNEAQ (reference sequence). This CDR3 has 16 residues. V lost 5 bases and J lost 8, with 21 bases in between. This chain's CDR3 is CASSPRAGTELEKLFF. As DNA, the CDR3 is TGTGCCAGCAGCCCCCGGGCGGGGACGGAACTCGAAAAACTGTTTTTT.

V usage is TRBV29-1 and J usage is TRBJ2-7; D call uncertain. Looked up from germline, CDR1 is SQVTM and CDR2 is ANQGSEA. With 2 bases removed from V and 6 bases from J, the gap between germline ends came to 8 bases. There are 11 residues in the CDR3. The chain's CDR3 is CSVESFGEQYF. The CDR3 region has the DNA TGCAGCGTTGAATCCTTTGGCGAGCAGTACTTC.

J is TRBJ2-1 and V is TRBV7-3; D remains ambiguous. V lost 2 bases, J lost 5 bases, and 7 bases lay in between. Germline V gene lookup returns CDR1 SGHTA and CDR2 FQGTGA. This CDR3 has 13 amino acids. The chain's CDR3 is CASSLAQDNEQFF. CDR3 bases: TGTGCCAGCAGCTTAGCGCAGGACAATGAGCAGTTCTTC.

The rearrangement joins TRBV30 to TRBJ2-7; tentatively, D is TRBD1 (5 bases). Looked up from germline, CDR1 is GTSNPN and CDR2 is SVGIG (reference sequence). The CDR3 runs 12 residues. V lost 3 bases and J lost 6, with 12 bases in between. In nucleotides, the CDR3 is TGTGCCTGGAGCCAGGGAAATGCCGAGCAGTACTTC. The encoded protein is CAWSQGNAEQYF. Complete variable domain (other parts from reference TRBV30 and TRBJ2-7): SQTIHQWPATLVQPVGSPLSLECTVEGTSNPNLYWYRQAAGRGLQLLFYSVGIGQISSEVPQNLSASRPQDRQFILSSKKLLLSDSGFYLCAWSQGNAEQYFGPGTRLTVT.

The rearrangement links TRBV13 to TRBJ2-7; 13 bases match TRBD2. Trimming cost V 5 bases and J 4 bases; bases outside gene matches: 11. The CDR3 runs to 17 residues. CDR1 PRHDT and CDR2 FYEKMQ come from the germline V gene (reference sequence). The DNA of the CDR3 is TGTGCCAGCAGCCCCTGGAGAACTAGCGGGAGGGGGTACGAGCAGTACTTC. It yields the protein CASSPWRTSGRGYEQYF.

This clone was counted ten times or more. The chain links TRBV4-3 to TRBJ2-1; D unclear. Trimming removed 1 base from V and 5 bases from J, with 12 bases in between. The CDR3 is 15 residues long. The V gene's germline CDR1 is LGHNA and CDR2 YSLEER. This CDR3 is CASSQVAHTDNEQFF. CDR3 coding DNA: TGCGCCAGCAGCCAAGTTGCCCATACGGACAATGAGCAGTTCTTC.

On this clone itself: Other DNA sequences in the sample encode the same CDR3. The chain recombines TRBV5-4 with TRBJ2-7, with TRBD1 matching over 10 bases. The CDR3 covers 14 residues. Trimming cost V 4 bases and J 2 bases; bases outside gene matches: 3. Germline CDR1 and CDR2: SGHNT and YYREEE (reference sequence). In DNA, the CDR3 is TGTGCCAGCAGCCCCGGACAGGGGGCCTACGAGCAGTACTTC. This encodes CASSPGQGAYEQYF.

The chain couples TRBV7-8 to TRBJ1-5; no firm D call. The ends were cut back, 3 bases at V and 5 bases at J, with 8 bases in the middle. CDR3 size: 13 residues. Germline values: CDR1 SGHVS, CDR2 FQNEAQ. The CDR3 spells CASSLASYQPQHF. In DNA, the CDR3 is TGTGCCAGCAGCTTGGCTTCCTATCAGCCCCAGCATTTT.